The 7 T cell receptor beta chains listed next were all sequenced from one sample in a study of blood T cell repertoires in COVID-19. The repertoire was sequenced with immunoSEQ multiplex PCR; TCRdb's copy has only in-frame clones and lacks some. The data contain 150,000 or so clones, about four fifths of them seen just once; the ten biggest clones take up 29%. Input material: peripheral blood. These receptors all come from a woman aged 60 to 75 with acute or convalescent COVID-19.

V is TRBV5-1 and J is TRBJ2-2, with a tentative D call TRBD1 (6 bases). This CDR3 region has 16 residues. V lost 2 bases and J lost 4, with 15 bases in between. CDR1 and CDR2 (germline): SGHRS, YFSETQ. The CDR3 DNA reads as TGCGCCAGCAGCTTAGGGGGATCCACTTTCACCGGGGAGCTGTTTTTT. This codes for CASSLGGSTFTGELFF.

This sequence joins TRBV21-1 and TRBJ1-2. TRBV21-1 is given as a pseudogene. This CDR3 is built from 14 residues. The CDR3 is CAPKSRAGDYGYTF. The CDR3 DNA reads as TGTGCCCCCAAATCTCGGGCGGGGGACTATGGCTACACCTTC.

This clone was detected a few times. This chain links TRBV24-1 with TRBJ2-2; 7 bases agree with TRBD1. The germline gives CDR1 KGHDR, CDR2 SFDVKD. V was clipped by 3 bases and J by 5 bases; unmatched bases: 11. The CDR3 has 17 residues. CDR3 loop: CATSDRTSTGKTGELFF. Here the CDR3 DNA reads TGTGCCACCAGTGATCGGACTTCGACAGGGAAGACCGGGGAGCTGTTTTTT.

CDR3 nucleotides: TGCGCCAGCAGCCTTGACAGGGGCGCAGGTGGCTACACCTTC. This sequence encodes CASSLDRGAGGYTF. The chain uses TRBV5-1 and TRBJ1-2, with 8 bases matching TRBD1. Per germline, CDR1 SGHRS and CDR2 YFSETQ. CDR3 length: 14 amino acids. V was clipped by 4 bases and J by 7 bases; unmatched bases: 9. Together with reference TRBV5-1 and TRBJ1-2, the CDR3 gives the full variable domain: KAGVTQTPRYLIKTRGQQVTLSCSPISGHRSVSWYQQTPGQGLQFLFEYFSETQRNKGNFPGRFSGRQFSNSRSEMNVSTLELGDSALYLCASSLDRGAGGYTFGSGTRLTVV.

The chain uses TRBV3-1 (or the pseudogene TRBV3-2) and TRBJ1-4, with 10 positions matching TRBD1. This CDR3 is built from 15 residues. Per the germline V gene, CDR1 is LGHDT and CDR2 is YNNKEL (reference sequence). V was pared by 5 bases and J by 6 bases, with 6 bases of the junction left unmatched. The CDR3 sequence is CASSSPGTGDEKLFF. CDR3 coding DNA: TGTGCCAGCAGCTCCCCCGGGACAGGGGATGAAAAACTGTTTTTT.

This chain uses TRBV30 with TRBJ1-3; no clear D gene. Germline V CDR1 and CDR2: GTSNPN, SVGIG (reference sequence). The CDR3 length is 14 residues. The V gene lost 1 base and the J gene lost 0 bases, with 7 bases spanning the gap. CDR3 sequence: CAWSGQVSGNTIYF. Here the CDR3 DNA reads TGTGCCTGGAGTGGCCAGGTCTCTGGAAACACCATATATTTT.

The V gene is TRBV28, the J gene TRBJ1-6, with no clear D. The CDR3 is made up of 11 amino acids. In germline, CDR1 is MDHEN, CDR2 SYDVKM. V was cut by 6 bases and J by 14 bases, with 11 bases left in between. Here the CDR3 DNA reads TGTGCCAGCAGGGATCGGGAATCCCTCCACTTT. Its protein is CASRDRESLHF. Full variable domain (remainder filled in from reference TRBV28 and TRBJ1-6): DVKVTQSSRYLVKRTGEKVFLECVQDMDHENMFWYRQDPGLGLRLIYFSYDVKMKEKGDIPEGYSVSREKKERFSLILESASTNQTSMYLCASRDRESLHFGNGTRLTVT.